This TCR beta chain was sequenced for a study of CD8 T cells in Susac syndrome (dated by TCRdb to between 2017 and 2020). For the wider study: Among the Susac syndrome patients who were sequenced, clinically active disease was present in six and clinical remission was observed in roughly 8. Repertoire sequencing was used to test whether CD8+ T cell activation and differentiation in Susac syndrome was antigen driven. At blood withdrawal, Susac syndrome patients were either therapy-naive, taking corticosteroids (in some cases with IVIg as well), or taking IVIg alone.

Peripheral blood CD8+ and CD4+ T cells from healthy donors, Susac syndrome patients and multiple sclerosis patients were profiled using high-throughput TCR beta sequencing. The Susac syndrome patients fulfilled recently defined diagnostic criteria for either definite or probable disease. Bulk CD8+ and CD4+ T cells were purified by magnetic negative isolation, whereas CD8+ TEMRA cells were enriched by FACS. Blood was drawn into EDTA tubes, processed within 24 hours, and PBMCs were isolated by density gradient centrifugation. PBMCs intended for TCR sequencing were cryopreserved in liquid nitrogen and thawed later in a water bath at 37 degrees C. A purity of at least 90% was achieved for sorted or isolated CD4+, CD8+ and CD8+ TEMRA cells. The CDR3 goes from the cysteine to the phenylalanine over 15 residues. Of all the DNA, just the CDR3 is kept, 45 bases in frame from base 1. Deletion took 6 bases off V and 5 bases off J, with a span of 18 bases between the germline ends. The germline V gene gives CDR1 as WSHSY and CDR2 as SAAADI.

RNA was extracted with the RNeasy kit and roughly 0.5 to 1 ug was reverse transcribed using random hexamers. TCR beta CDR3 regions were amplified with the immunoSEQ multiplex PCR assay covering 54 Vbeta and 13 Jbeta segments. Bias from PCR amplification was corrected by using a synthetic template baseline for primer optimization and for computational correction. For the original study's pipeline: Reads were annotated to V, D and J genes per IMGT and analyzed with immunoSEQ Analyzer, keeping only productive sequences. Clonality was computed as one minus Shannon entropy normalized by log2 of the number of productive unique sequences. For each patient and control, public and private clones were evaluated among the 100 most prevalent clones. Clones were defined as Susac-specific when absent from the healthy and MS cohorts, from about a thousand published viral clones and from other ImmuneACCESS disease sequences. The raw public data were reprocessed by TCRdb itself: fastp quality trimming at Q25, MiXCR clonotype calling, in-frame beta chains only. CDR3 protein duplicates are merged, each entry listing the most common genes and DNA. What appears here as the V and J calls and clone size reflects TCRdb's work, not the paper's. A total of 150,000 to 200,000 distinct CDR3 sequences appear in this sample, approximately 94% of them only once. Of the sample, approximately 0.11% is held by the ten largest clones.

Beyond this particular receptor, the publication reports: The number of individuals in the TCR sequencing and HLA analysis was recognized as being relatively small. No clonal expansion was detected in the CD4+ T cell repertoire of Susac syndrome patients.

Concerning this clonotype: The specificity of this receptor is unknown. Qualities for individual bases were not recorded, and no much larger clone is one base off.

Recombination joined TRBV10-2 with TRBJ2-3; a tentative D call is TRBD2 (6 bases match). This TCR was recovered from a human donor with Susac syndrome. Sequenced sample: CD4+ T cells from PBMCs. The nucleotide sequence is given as TGCGCCAGCAGACAAGCGGGCAAAGGGTTAGATACGCAGTATTTT. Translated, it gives CASRQAGKGLDTQYF.